This T cell receptor (beta chain) was captured in a study of blood T cell repertoires in COVID-19. Data came from immunoSEQ multiplex PCR; TCRdb stores just in-frame clones and leaves some out. The sample includes around 320,000 clones, 90% seen only once; the top ten take 3.5% to 5%. V gave up 0 bases and J gave up 3 bases, with 7 bases separating them. Germline V gives CDR1 SGHTS, CDR2 YDEGEE. The CDR3 is 14 residues long. This TCR came from a woman under 30 with acute COVID-19. The chain is built from TRBV5-8 and TRBJ2-1; possible D gene TRBD2, 6 bases. The material sequenced was PBMCs or T cells enriched from blood (not recorded which). The CDR3 reads CASSLGGDYNEQFF. The CDR3 DNA sequence: TGTGCCAGCAGCTTGGGGGGGGACTACAATGAGCAGTTCTTC.